These T cell receptor beta chains were read from a single sample in a study of brain metastases from non-small cell lung cancer. Libraries were prepared by immunoSEQ multiplex PCR; TCRdb keeps only in-frame clonotypes and omits some of them. The data show a few thousand clones, around 81% seen once. The sample was tissue from a brain metastasis. The receptors stem from a donor aged 40 or over with non-small cell lung cancer. Each CDR3 is given with its conserved first and last residue. D genes are given only for firm matches. Expanded clones get a size class; other rows say once, few or many, or leave the size out.

CDR3nt | CDR3aa | abundance | j_gene | d_gene | v_gene
TGTGCCAGCAGTGCTGGGACAGCCTACGAGCAGTACTTC | CASSAGTAYEQYF | . | TRBJ2-7 | TRBD1 | TRBV25-1
TGTGCCAGCAGCTTCAGCGGACAGGGGACCGAAGCTTTCTTT | CASSFSGQGTEAFF | once | TRBJ1-1 | TRBD1 | TRBV5-5
TGTGCCAGTAGTCACGGACTCCTCAGTGAGCAGTTCTTC | CASSHGLLSEQFF | . | TRBJ2-1 | . | TRBV19
TGTGCCAGCAGCTTAGTGCAGGGGGATAATGAAAAACTGTTTTTT | CASSLVQGDNEKLFF | . | TRBJ1-4 | TRBD1 | TRBV7-2
TGTGCCAGCAGCCAAGGGGATCGGGGCGGGGGTTATGGAGATACGCAGTATTTT | CASSQGDRGGGYGDTQYF | . | TRBJ2-3 | TRBD2 | TRBV3-1/TRBV3-2
TGTGCCAGCAGCCAGGGGGCGCCGAACACCGGGGAGCTGTTTTTT | CASSQGAPNTGELFF | . | TRBJ2-2 | TRBD1 | TRBV9
TGTGCCAGCAGTACCCGGGACAGATTGTTGATCTACGAGCAGTACTTC | CASSTRDRLLIYEQYF | . | TRBJ2-7 | TRBD1 | TRBV6-6
TGCGCCAGCAGCTTCACGGGAGAGGCCTACAATGAGCAGTTCTTC | CASSFTGEAYNEQFF | . | TRBJ2-1 | . | TRBV5-1
TGTGCCAGCAGCTCCCGACAGGAGGGGACGCAGTATTTT | CASSSRQEGTQYF | . | TRBJ2-3 | . | TRBV7-6
TGTGCCAGCAGTTTTCAGGGGAACACTGAAGCTTTCTTT | CASSFQGNTEAFF | . | TRBJ1-1 | . | TRBV6-5
TGTGCCAGCAGCTTGGAGCCCCACCTCAGGTCTGAAGCTTTCTTT | CASSLEPHLRSEAFF | . | TRBJ1-1 | . | TRBV5-5
TGTGCCAGTATCTCAACGGCGCGGGGCCTCTCCTACAATGAGCAATTCTTC | CASISTARGLSYNEQFF | . | TRBJ2-1 | . | TRBV19
TGTGCCAGCAGGAATAAGGGACGGAACTATGGCTACACCTTC | CASRNKGRNYGYTF | . | TRBJ1-2 | . | TRBV5-6
TGCGCCAGCAGCCCGGGACAGAACTACGAGCAGTACTTC | CASSPGQNYEQYF | . | TRBJ2-7 | TRBD1 | TRBV5-1
TGTGCCAGCAGCACGTCCCGACTAGCTGGGGGAAACAATGAGCAGTTCTTC | CASSTSRLAGGNNEQFF | few | TRBJ2-1 | TRBD2 | TRBV5-6
TGTGCCAGTAGTTTAATAGGGGGACCGAACACTGAAGCTTTCTTT | CASSLIGGPNTEAFF | once | TRBJ1-1 | . | TRBV19
TGCGCCAGCAGCTTGCCCGTGGGCACCTTCGACGAGCAGTACTTC | CASSLPVGTFDEQYF | once | TRBJ2-7 | . | TRBV5-1